The entry below gives a single TCR beta chain sequence along with its context. This clone has only one observation. The target of this receptor is not known. No much larger clone exists at a distance of one base, and base qualities are not known. The sample belongs to a study of OX40 agonist ivuxolimab in advanced cancers. Turning to the overall study: Ivuxolimab was a fully human IgG2 agonistic monoclonal antibody targeting the costimulatory receptor OX40 (CD134). The purpose of peripheral TCRbeta sequencing was to test whether ivuxolimab changed TCR sequence diversity and led to clonal T-cell expansion. The monotherapy dose-escalation portion (N of about 47 patients) of the phase I ivuxolimab trial is reported in the paper. Among the approximately 54 dose-escalation patients, about 19 had hepatocellular carcinoma, approximately 15 melanoma, 9 renal cell carcinoma and 9 head and neck cancer. The dose-escalation cohort was 82.7% male with a mean age of about 65 years, ranging from roughly 23 to 90. Intravenous ivuxolimab was administered to patients every 2 weeks at six dose levels: 0.01, 0.1, 0.3, 1.5, 3 and 10 mg/kg. Prior anti-PD-1, anti-PD-L1 or anti-CTLA-4 therapy was permitted, and 30% to 45% of dose-escalation patients had received checkpoint inhibitors. Three dose-escalation patients achieved partial responses, one with hepatocellular carcinoma and two with cutaneous melanoma.

To sequence the TCRbeta CDR3 region, genomic DNA was isolated from the sorted cells. The immunoSEQ Assay was used to sequence the TCRbeta CDR3 regions. In TCRdb, the immuneACCESS table is reduced to in-frame sequences with V and J assigned. These tables do not hold every clone; where another copy was compared, an unresolved V gene accounts for under half, and the others remain unexplained. The sample includes 50,000 to 70,000 clones, with roughly nine tenths observed a single time. The biggest ten clones account for roughly an eighth of the sample. The trial excluded patients who had a history of autoimmune disease or were on systemic immunosuppression. Peripheral blood for TCR sequencing was collected from all dose cohorts at baseline, on cycle 4 day 1, and on cycle 7 day 1. Samples were obtained from an open-label, multicenter, first-in-human phase I dose-escalation trial of ivuxolimab. The trial enrolled adults with locally advanced or metastatic head and neck squamous cell, hepatocellular, melanoma or renal cell carcinoma. Before TCR sequencing, CD4+ and CD8+ T cells were separately sorted from peripheral blood.

Germline trimming amounts to 4 bases on V and 3 bases on J, with 5 as the count of junction bases outside the gene matches. The CDR3 has 17 amino acids, counting the end cysteine and phenylalanine. Only the CDR3 part of the read is kept: 51 bases, read in frame from the first base. Overall results and qualifications from the work: In partial responders in the 0.1-3.0 mg/kg groups, normalized peripheral clonal expansion was found to be among the lowest, especially among CD8+ T cells. Low levels of normalized T-cell clonal expansion were also seen in some nonresponding patients. At doses of 0.1 to 3.0 mg/kg, clonal expansion of both CD4+ and CD8+ T cells in blood was seen between baseline and week 6. After ivuxolimab, more expanded clones were found on average in CD8+ T cells than in CD4+ T cells. Which antigens the clonally expanded peripheral T cells were specific for was not determined.

This clonotype was obtained from an adult with an advanced solid tumor such as melanoma, head and neck, liver or kidney cancer. Sequences were derived from CD4+ or CD8+ T cells sorted from blood, sampled in a trial of the OX40 agonist ivuxolimab. The receptor chain draws on TRBV23-1 and TRBJ2-3; TRBD2 matches 15 bases in the middle. TRBV23-1 is an open reading frame whose function is uncertain. The CDR3 protein sequence reads: CASSLAGTSGRTDTQYF. The DNA is as follows: TGCGCCAGCAGTCTGGCCGGGACTAGCGGGAGGACAGATACGCAGTATTTT.